The present TCR beta chain was sequenced within a study of cytomegalovirus exposure and HLA in healthy donors (dated by TCRdb to 2017 to 2019). About the full investigation: An earlier analysis of several hundred of the donors reported approximately 290 Gb of sequence data and some 100 million unique TCR beta sequences from roughly 200 million T cells. About 300 gigabases of sequencing data and tens of millions of unique TCR sequences made up an early release that covered approximately 700 HLA-typed donors. The genetic ancestry cluster associated with self-reported Caucasian donors included 70% to 85% of the roughly 410 genotyped donors. The study was designed to test whether signatures of past pathogen exposure could be identified by cataloging public T cell receptors. Using immunosequencing, the study profiled T cell repertoires from 640 or so subjects and related those repertoires to cytomegalovirus serostatus. A separate validation cohort of roughly 130 different subjects was used in addition to the 666-subject first cohort. High-throughput TCR immunosequencing, statistical association of individual TCRs with disease status, and machine learning were combined to predict cytomegalovirus infection status. In a later analysis, previously published TCR beta repertoires from 666 donors were re-analyzed and high-resolution HLA genotyping was added so that TCR occurrence patterns could be studied. In the later analysis, no new phenotypic data were used to find candidate immune exposures; instead, reliance was placed on TCR beta sequences and their occurrence across donors. In an earlier analysis of 500 to 650 of the donors, high-throughput TCR beta sequencing was used to judge whether each TCR beta V gene segment behaved as functional or pseudogenic. Donor age, sex, ethnicity and CMV serostatus were compiled together with the repertoire data. A later genetic analysis took genome-wide SNP genotypes for about 60% of the roughly 670 donors and used that subset as a discovery cohort. Every discovery cohort repertoire had been produced on one sequencing platform. Both class I and class II loci were covered by HLA typing, at four-digit resolution. Typing coverage varied by locus: roughly 629-640 donors for A, B, C, DRB1 and DQB1; under 550 for DQA1; nearly 610 for DPA1; more than 450 for DPB1. Because of strong linkage in the cohort, roughly 5 DR-DQ haplotypes were treated as single units for association and clustering. On average, 235,054 unique TCR beta nucleotide sequences were sequenced per donor among 398 genotyped donors of the cohort, with around 19% of those sequences being non-productive. Summary of the overall study and its limitations: According to a later analysis, TCR association rates differed among HLA loci, with DRB1 alleles showing the most associated TCRs and HLA-C alleles showing the fewest. The presence/absence analyses assumed that sequencing depth was roughly uniform across donors, and that assumption may not be true. Because HLA typing was missing for some donors at each locus, association tests included only the typed subset. Most CMV-associated TCR beta chains appeared to be HLA-restricted in a later analysis, and the HLA associations seemed to be driven largely by CMV exposure. Because counts were too low, approximately 15 rarely observed V segments, including chromosome 9 orphons, were excluded from the earlier analysis of about 500 of the donors. According to a later genetic analysis, donors in an Asian-associated ancestry cluster had fewer N-insertions in productive TCRs than the approximately 610-donor mean. Some IMGT-functional V segments, including TRBV6-2 and TRBV6-3, could not be told apart with the 87-base-pair reads, so those segments were excluded. Only TCR beta chains were sequenced in this cohort, and the absence of alpha or paired-chain data limited detectable features. At a false discovery rate of 0.05, a later analysis linked under 20,000 TCR beta sequences to specific HLA alleles. Three of the identified cytomegalovirus-associated TCR beta chains were confirmed in vitro to be specific for cytomegalovirus antigens. A later genetic analysis associated a missense DCLRE1C variant with V-gene and J-gene trimming of TCR beta chains, and an independent cohort replicated the association. When HLA alleles, especially DR and DQ, strongly co-occurred, attributing TCR associations to individual alleles was difficult. Immune exposure information for the cohort was limited to CMV serostatus. Linkage disequilibrium might explain the correlated functional status among segregating V segments, but an unknown experimental factor could not be ruled out. The classifier was reported to diagnose cytomegalovirus status with high specificity and sensitivity in both the original and validation cohorts. In an earlier analysis of more than 500 of the donors, most TCR beta V segments appeared in productive rearrangements about 87% or about 30% of the time, broadly matching IMGT annotations. Most TCR sequences were observed very rarely across donors, whereas some public TCRs were present in many individuals. The study listed 150 to 200 TCR beta chains as associated with cytomegalovirus. The authors suggested that the approach could potentially be extended to other disease states and immunological phenotypes. In a later analysis, HLA-associated TCR beta chains showed more clonal expansion and lower generation probabilities than non-associated chains that were equally common. A further reported finding was that TCR beta sequences accurately predicted the HLA-A and HLA-B alleles for most subjects in the first cohort. In a later analysis, several top co-occurrence clusters were reported to appear linked to parvovirus B19, influenza, CMV and Epstein-Barr virus. The sequencing pipeline was judged likely to have produced a cluster of highly shared sequence variants as a technical artifact.

The cohort consisted of more than 650 healthy bone marrow donors. At the time of sampling, every cohort member was nominally healthy, though immune exposures that went unrecorded were likely present. The donor was CMV seronegative and belonged to the group of 320 or so seronegative cohort members. A peripheral blood sample was provided by each donor, and peripheral blood mononuclear cells were used for TCR beta sequencing. Genomic DNA extraction from the blood cell samples was performed with the Qiagen DNeasy Blood Extraction Kit. The library was generated by the immunoSEQ multiplex PCR assay. The multiplex PCR relied on a mix of 60 forward primers for TCR Vbeta segments and 13 reverse primers for TCR Jbeta segments. The CDR3 region of rearranged TCR beta genes was amplified from genomic DNA by a multiplex PCR assay. Amplified TCR beta libraries were sequenced as 87-base-pair reads on the Illumina HiSeq System. Per the original workflow: In a later analysis, around 80 million unique TCR beta chains were counted across the 500 to 700 repertoires, and roughly 10 million of these chains were shared by at least two donors. To remove PCR and sequencing errors, raw reads were error-corrected and collapsed into unique sequences using a nearest-neighbor algorithm that merged closely related sequences. CDR3 sequences were aligned to IMGT reference sequences to assign V, D and J gene segments. For a sequence to be retained, a match of at least six nucleotides to both a V gene segment and a J gene segment was required. A rearrangement was called productive if the CDR3 had no stop codons and remained in frame with V and J, and every other rearrangement was called non-productive. CDR3 was defined according to IMGT convention as the region running from the second conserved V-encoded cysteine to the conserved J-encoded phenylalanine. The earlier analysis of 500 to 600 of the donors excluded sequences that lacked an unambiguous match to a single V gene segment. An earlier analysis of just under 600 of the donors called V segments functional above 56.7% productive rearrangements and segregating when the between-donor standard deviation exceeded 5%. To diagnose cytomegalovirus status from the catalog of TCR beta chain sequences, a statistical classification framework was built. In a later analysis, TCR nucleotide sequences were compared against IMGT/GENE-DB human TR gene sequences so that V and J genes could be assigned. A later analysis assigned CDR3 sequences and most-parsimonious VDJ recombination scenarios with the TCRdist pipeline. A later analysis defined each TCR beta chain by its CDR3 amino acid sequence plus V-gene family, and excluded reads lacking a unique V-gene family. As a way to deal with suspected cross-contamination and a sequencing artifact, a later analysis dropped hundreds of nucleotide sequences that were highly shared and had low generation probability. In a later analysis, a clonal expansion index for each public chain was calculated from normalized within-repertoire ranks of inferred template counts. In a later analysis, generation probabilities were computed with a VDJ recombination model fitted to out-of-frame rearrangements, and the resulting probabilities were checked against IGoR. In a later analysis, TCR-TCR, TCR-HLA and TCR-CMV co-occurrence was scored with hypergeometric tests, and a repertoire-size bias correction was applied to TCR pairs. False discovery rates were estimated in a later analysis by permuting HLA or CMV assignments 20 times. A later analysis grouped co-occurring TCRs with DBSCAN, adding TCRdist sequence similarity when clustering within HLA-allele-positive subsets. For co-occurrence clustering, repertoires with fewer than 30,000 or more than 120,000 public chains were excluded, along with a handful of repertoires with anomalous nucleotide sharing. The source is immuneACCESS, and TCRdb retained only in-frame sequences with V and J called. Part of the clones is not carried over; for the studies checked, unresolved V genes explain less than half of this, and the remainder is unexplained. That table furnishes V, J and clone size, whereas the DNA furnished D and trimming. The sample table contains tens of thousands of clones; only one count was recorded for approximately 83% of them. The top ten clonotypes cover 3.8% of the sample.

CDR1 and CDR2, looked up from the germline V gene, are MNHEY and SVGAGI. Taken from cysteine to phenylalanine, the CDR3 has 16 residues. Left in the record is the CDR3 DNA by itself, 48 bases read in frame from the first base. Germline trimming amounts to 2 bases on V and 3 bases on J, with 3 as the count of junction bases outside the gene matches. Remarks on this clone: Its antigen is unknown. No much larger clone is present one base from it, and per-base qualities are unavailable.

This clonotype was obtained from a man in his fifties or sixties in good health and CMV-seronegative. The specimen sequenced was PBMCs. The chain is assembled from TRBV6-5 and TRBJ2-2, and TRBD2 matches 10 of the central bases. At the DNA level, the sequence is TGTGCCAGCAGTTACAAAGCGGGAGGGGACACCGGGGAGCTGTTTTTT. This translates into CASSYKAGGDTGELFF.